The 16 T cell receptor beta chains given below trace back to one sample, sequenced in a study of CD8 T cells in ankylosing spondylitis. Each CDR3 protein gets one entry after TCRdb re-called the 5' RACE reads with MiXCR. The sample shows tens of thousands of distinct CDR3 sequences, roughly 6.1% of them seen only once. Sequencing used synovial fluid, either unsorted or a sorted T cell fraction (not recorded which). The receptor source for this set is a male donor with ankylosing spondylitis.

At least ten counts were recorded for this clonotype. The rearrangement joins TRBV18 to TRBJ2-5; D gene uncertain. V gave up 2 bases and J gave up 3 bases, with 7 bases separating them. This CDR3 is built from 13 residues. Germline CDR1 KGHSH, CDR2 LQKENI. Written as DNA, the CDR3 is TGTGCCAGCTCACCATCTCCGGAAGAGACCCAGTACTTC. Protein product: CASSPSPEETQYF. Supplemented by reference TRBV18 and TRBJ2-5, the full variable domain reads NAGVMQNPRHLVRRRGQEARLRCSPMKGHSHVYWYRQLPEEGLKFMVYLQKENIIDESGMPKERFSAEFPKEGPSILRIQQVVRGDSAAYFCASSPSPEETQYFGPGTRLLVL.

J is TRBJ2-5 and V is TRBV6-5; unclear D gene. Trimming cost V 0 bases and J 2 bases, with 7 bases left between them. CDR3 length: 14 amino acids. Per germline, CDR1 MNHEY and CDR2 SVGAGI. As DNA, the CDR3 is TGTGCCAGCAGTTACTCTTTTCCTCAAGAGACCCAGTACTTC. It codes for CASSYSFPQETQYF.

This clonotype was recorded at least ten times. V and J are TRBV12-3 or TRBV12-4 and TRBJ1-1; D not certain. The length of the CDR3 is 14 residues. V was trimmed by 10 bases and J by 1 base, leaving 16 bases between them. The CDR3 region has the DNA TGTGCCACCCTACGGGGTCCCGGGAACACTGAAGCTTTCTTT. Translation gives CATLRGPGNTEAFF.

This clonotype has at least ten counts. The V gene is TRBV7-3, the J gene TRBJ2-3; D is unclear. The CDR3 sequence is 15 residues long. V was pared by 2 bases and J by 2 bases, with 11 bases between. Germline lookup yields CDR1 SGHTA and CDR2 FQGTGA. The CDR3 sequence is CASSLEPHPTDTQYF. The CDR3 bases are TGTGCCAGCAGCTTAGAGCCCCACCCCACAGATACGCAGTATTTT. Together with reference TRBV7-3 and TRBJ2-3, the CDR3 gives the full variable domain: GAGVSQTPSNKVTEKGKYVELRCDPISGHTALYWYRQSLGQGPEFLIYFQGTGAADDSGLPNDRFFAVRPEGSVSTLKIQRTERGDSAVYLCASSLEPHPTDTQYFGPGTRLTVL.

This clonotype occurred many times. The chain is built from TRBV3-1 and TRBJ2-7, with 8 bases lining up with TRBD2. Per the germline V gene, CDR1 is LGHDT and CDR2 is YNNKEL (reference sequence). The CDR3 extends over 16 amino acids. V was pared by 4 bases and J by 7 bases, with 15 bases of the junction left unmatched. The CDR3 region is CASSPGGVAGGGEQYF. The CDR3 DNA sequence: TGTGCCAGCAGCCCGGGGGGTGTGGCGGGAGGAGGTGAGCAGTACTTC.

The table lists this clonotype with a few counts. This chain connects TRBV5-1 to TRBJ2-5; 8 nucleotides line up with TRBD2. The CDR3 consists of 15 residues. The junction had 4 bases not matched to a gene; V was cut back by 1 base and J by 2 bases. The germline CDR1 and CDR2 sequences are SGHRS and YFSETQ. The CDR3 protein is CASSLLSSGQETQYF. In DNA, the CDR3 is TGCGCCAGCAGCTTGCTATCTAGCGGGCAAGAGACCCAGTACTTC.

This clonotype showed up many times. As DNA, the CDR3 is TGTGCCAGCAGCTCCACCGGGAATACGCAGTATTTT. As protein: CASSSTGNTQYF. The chain carries TRBV3-1 and TRBJ2-3; D might be TRBD2 (5 bases). Germline loops: CDR1 LGHDT, CDR2 YNNKEL (reference sequence). This CDR3 contains 12 residues. The V gene lost 5 bases and the J gene lost 7 bases, with 10 bases spanning the gap.

The genes are TRBV14 and TRBJ2-5; D not certain. Germline V gene sequence: CDR1 SGHDN, CDR2 FVKESK. V dropped 3 bases and J dropped 5 bases, with 16 bases sitting between them. The CDR3 is made up of 15 amino acids. The CDR3 coding sequence is TGTGCCAGCAGCCATGGCCTTCAGGCTATCGAGACCCAGTACTTC. This sequence encodes CASSHGLQAIETQYF.

This clonotype was detected many times. The chain combines TRBV6-2 or TRBV6-3 with TRBJ1-1, with a possible D match to TRBD1 (5 bases). The CDR3 runs to 14 residues. Germline V CDR1 and CDR2: MNHEY, SVGEGT. V shed 6 bases and J shed 10 bases, with 21 bases lying between them. CDR3 amino acids: CASRSTEEWGGAFF. Written as DNA, the CDR3 is TGTGCCAGCAGAAGCACAGAAGAATGGGGGGGAGCTTTCTTT.

This clonotype was seen ten or more times. V usage is TRBV5-1 and J usage is TRBJ2-1; TRBD1 aligns across 7 bases. J lost 7 bases, V lost 4 bases, and 2 bases had no gene match. This CDR3 comprises 12 residues. Germline V gene lookup returns CDR1 SGHRS and CDR2 YFSETQ. In nucleotides, the CDR3 is TGCGCCAGCAGCCAACAGGGGAATGAGCAGTTCTTC. It yields the protein CASSQQGNEQFF.

This clonotype appeared many times. J is TRBJ2-1 and V is TRBV29-1; D perhaps matches TRBD1 (6 bases). CDR1 is SQVTM and CDR2 is ANQGSEA in the germline V gene. V was shortened by 6 bases and J by 6 bases, with 12 bases between the two germline ends. The CDR3 sequence is 12 residues long. CDR3 in DNA: TGCAGCGTCTCACAAGGGGGCAATGAGCAGTTCTTC. Amino acid sequence: CSVSQGGNEQFF.

This clonotype was seen many times. This chain connects TRBV7-9 to TRBJ1-2; D perhaps matches TRBD1 (5 bases). CDR3 length: 13 amino acids. CDR1 SEHNR and CDR2 FQNEAQ come from the germline V gene (reference sequence). V was cut by 6 bases and J by 2 bases, with 10 bases left in between. Here the CDR3 reads CASSPQDNYGYTF. The CDR3 DNA reads TGTGCCAGCAGTCCACAGGACAACTATGGCTACACCTTC. Full variable domain (remainder filled in from reference TRBV7-9 and TRBJ1-2): DTGVSQNPRHKITKRGQNVTFRCDPISEHNRLYWYRQTLGQGPEFLTYFQNEAQLEKSRLLSDRFSAERPKGSFSTLEIQRTEQGDSAMYLCASSPQDNYGYTFGSGTRLTVV.

V gene TRBV20-1 combines with J gene TRBJ2-7; tentatively, D is TRBD1 (6 bases). This CDR3 has 14 residues. Germline V gives CDR1 DFQATT, CDR2 SNEGSKA (reference sequence). The germline V and J ends were trimmed by 3 bases and 3 bases, with 15 bases remaining between them. CDR3 in DNA: TGCAGTGCTAGGTTCGACGGGACACGCTACGAGCAGTACTTC. Protein: CSARFDGTRYEQYF.

This clonotype was recorded a few times. The chain couples TRBV11-3 to TRBJ2-7, with D unresolved. The CDR3 has 12 amino acids. Deletions cut 2 bases from V and 3 bases from J, with 5 bases between. CDR1 and CDR2 (germline): SGHNT, YENEEA. CDR3 loop: CASSLTVYEQYF. The CDR3 bases are TGTGCCAGCAGCTTAACAGTCTACGAGCAGTACTTC.

This clonotype was detected many times. The CDR3 here is CASRVTMNTEAFF. CDR3 DNA: TGTGCCAGCAGGGTAACGATGAACACTGAAGCTTTCTTT. V gene TRBV5-8 combines with J gene TRBJ1-1; D gene uncertain. The CDR3 totals 13 residues. V was cut by 5 bases and J by 0 bases, with 8 bases left in between. Germline lookup yields CDR1 SGHTS and CDR2 YDEGEE.

This clonotype was seen only a few times. The chain recombines TRBV20-1 with TRBJ2-7; D is perhaps TRBD2 (5 bases). The CDR3 runs to 14 residues. Trimming took 2 bases from V and 6 from J, leaving 17 bases between them. Germline CDR1 is DFQATT and CDR2 is SNEGSKA (reference sequence). This CDR3 reads CSARMQLVGSEQYF. The CDR3 DNA follows: TGCAGTGCTAGAATGCAACTAGTTGGGAGCGAGCAGTACTTC.